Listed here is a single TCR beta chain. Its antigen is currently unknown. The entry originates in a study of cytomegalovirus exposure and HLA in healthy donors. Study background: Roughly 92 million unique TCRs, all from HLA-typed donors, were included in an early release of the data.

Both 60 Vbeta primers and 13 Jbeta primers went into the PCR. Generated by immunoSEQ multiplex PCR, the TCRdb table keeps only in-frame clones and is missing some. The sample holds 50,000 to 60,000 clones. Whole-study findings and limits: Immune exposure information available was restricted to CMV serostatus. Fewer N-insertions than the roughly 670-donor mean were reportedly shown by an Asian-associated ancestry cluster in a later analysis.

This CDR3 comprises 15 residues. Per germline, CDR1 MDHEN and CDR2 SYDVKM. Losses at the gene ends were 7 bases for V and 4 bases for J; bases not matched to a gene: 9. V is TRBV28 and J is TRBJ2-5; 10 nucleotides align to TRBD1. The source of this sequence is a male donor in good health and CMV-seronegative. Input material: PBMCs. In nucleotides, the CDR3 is TGTGCCAGCAAAGGGGACAGGGGCCTTGGAGAGACCCAGTACTTC. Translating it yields CASKGDRGLGETQYF.